These T cell receptor beta chains were read from a single sample in a study of CXCR3-negative and CXCR3-positive naive CD8 T cells. TCRdb re-called the 5' RACE reads; every CDR3 protein appears as one record, without DNA. This sample's table has roughly 130,000 distinct CDR3 sequences. The sequencing input was naive CXCR3+ CD8+ T cells from blood. The receptors here all came from a human donor in good health. Some clones in this sample may be carry-over from other donors' samples. CDR3s include the opening cysteine and the closing phenylalanine or tryptophan.

j_call: TRBJ1-2; v_call: TRBV6-2/TRBV6-3; cdr3_aa: CASRPWRTTSQPSVGYTF
j_call: TRBJ2-2; v_call: TRBV29-1; cdr3_aa: CSVERGDSNTGELFF
j_call: TRBJ2-1; v_call: TRBV19; cdr3_aa: CASSIYGGYYNEQFF
j_call: TRBJ1-1; v_call: TRBV13; cdr3_aa: CASSFLGRGDTEAFF
j_call: TRBJ2-4; v_call: TRBV29-1; cdr3_aa: CSVLRGENIQYF
j_call: TRBJ2-3; v_call: TRBV6-1; cdr3_aa: CATESGGLRDTQYF
j_call: TRBJ2-7; v_call: TRBV5-6; cdr3_aa: CASSPRQSYEQYF
j_call: TRBJ2-1; v_call: TRBV6-1; cdr3_aa: CASSDLAGWGDEQFF
j_call: TRBJ2-7; v_call: TRBV12-5; cdr3_aa: CASGGGFGTYEQYF
j_call: TRBJ2-5; v_call: TRBV12-3/TRBV12-4; cdr3_aa: CASSFSPDRGKEETQYF
j_call: TRBJ2-7; v_call: TRBV20-1; cdr3_aa: CSARYRASYEQYF